The clone carrying this TCR beta chain was observed many times. Its antigen is still unknown. A CD8+CD4-CCR7+CD45RA+ phenotype served as the sorting definition for naive CD8 T cells. Previously described methods and listed TCR primers produced bulk TCR libraries. TCRdb reprocessed the PCR reads with MiXCR, giving one entry per CDR3 protein. The sample shows approximately 680,000 distinct CDR3 sequences, around 25% of them seen only once. This entry is derived from a study of molecular identifiers for immune sequencing clone quantification. Across the whole study: With replicates, the RNA of 20,000 or 100,000 naive CD8 cells was split five ways and four were sequenced. Study-level findings and limits: For highly expanded clones, sizes could be underestimated when identical TCR molecules share a barcode.

The clonotype comes from a human donor in good health. Some libraries in this study had Jurkat cell RNA spiked in. The sequenced sample was naive CD8+ T cells from blood, with Jurkat cell RNA spiked in. Sample subset: FACS-sorted CD8+CD4-CCR7+CD45RA+ naive T cells.

This CDR3 is CSARDTTTAEDTQYF. The CDR3 DNA is TGCAGTGCTAGAGATACGACAACGGCTGAAGATACGCAGTATTTT. The chain has TRBV20-1 and TRBJ2-3; D remains ambiguous. This CDR3 has 15 amino acids. V was cut by 0 bases and J by 5 bases, with 15 bases left in between. Germline V gene sequence: CDR1 DFQATT, CDR2 SNEGSKA (reference sequence).